This T cell receptor (beta chain) emerged from a study of T cell changes during pregnancy in multiple sclerosis. Using immunoSEQ multiplex PCR, the repertoire was profiled, and TCRdb retains in-frame clones only, with some absent. The data contain more than 65,000 clones, approximately 95% of them singletons. The CDR3 contains 13 residues. Germline CDR1 and CDR2: MNHEY and SMNVEV (reference sequence). The V gene lost 8 bases and the J gene lost 1 base, with 10 bases spanning the gap. This specimen was peripheral blood, taken in the first trimester of pregnancy. The chain links TRBV27 to TRBJ2-3; D is unresolved. This clonotype was sampled from a female donor with multiple sclerosis, enrolled in a pregnancy study. CDR3 DNA: TGTGCCAGCGGATTCCAGGGCACAGATACGCAGTATTTT. Its protein is CASGFQGTDTQYF.